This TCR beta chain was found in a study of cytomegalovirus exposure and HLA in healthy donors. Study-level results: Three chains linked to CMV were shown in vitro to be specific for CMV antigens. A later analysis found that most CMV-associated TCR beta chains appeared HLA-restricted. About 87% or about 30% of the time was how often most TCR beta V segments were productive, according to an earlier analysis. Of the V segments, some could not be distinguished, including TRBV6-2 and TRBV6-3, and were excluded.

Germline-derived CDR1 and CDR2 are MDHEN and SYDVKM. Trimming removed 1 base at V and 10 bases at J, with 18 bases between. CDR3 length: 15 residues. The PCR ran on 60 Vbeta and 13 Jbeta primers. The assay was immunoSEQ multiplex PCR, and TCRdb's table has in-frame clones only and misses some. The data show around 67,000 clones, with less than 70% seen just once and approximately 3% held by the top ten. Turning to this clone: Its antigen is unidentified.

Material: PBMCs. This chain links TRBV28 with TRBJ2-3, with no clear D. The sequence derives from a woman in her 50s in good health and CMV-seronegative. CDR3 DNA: TGTGCCAGCAGTTTATTGGTATCTTCCTTCACGGCGCAGTATTTT. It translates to CASSLLVSSFTAQYF.